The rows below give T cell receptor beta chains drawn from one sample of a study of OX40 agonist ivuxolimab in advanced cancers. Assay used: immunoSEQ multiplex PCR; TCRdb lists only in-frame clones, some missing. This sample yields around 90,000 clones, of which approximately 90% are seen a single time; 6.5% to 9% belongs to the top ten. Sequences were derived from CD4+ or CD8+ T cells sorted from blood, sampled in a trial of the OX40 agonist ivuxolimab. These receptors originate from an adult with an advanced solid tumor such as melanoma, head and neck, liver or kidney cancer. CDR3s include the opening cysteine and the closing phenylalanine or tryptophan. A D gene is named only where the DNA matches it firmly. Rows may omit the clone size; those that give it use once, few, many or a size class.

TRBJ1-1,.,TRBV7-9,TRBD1,CAAATGGAPPEAFF,TGTGCAGCGGCAACAGGGGGCGCGCCCCCTGAAGCTTTCTTT
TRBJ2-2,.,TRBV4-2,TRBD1,CASSQPYRGRRTGELFF,TGTGCCAGCAGCCAACCGTACAGGGGGCGAAGGACCGGGGAGCTGTTTTTT
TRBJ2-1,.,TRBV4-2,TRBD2,CASSQDLGTSGTEQFF,TGTGCCAGCAGCCAAGACTTGGGGACTAGCGGGACTGAGCAGTTCTTC
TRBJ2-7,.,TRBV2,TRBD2,CASSERPPSGYEQYF,TGTGCCAGCAGTGAAAGGCCCCCTAGCGGCTACGAGCAGTACTTC
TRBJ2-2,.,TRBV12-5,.,CASGLVRGYANTGELFF,TGTGCTAGTGGTTTGGTACGGGGTTACGCGAACACCGGGGAGCTGTTTTTT
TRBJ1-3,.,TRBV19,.,CASSMGSNTIYF,TGTGCCAGTAGTATGGGGAGCAACACCATATATTTT
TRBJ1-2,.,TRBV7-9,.,CASSWGLAEGGYTF,TGTGCCAGCAGCTGGGGACTGGCCGAGGGGGGCTACACCTTC
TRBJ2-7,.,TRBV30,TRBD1,CAWSRTGYEQYF,TGTGCCTGGAGTAGGACAGGCTACGAGCAGTACTTC
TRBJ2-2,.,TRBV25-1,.,CASSVTGNTGELFF,TGTGCCAGCAGCGTTACAGGGAACACCGGGGAGCTGTTTTTT
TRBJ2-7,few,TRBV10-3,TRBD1,CAIMEAGGFYEQYF,TGTGCCATCATGGAGGCAGGGGGTTTCTACGAGCAGTACTTC
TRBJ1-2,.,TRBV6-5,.,CASSLQGLYGYTF,TGTGCCAGCAGTTTACAGGGTCTCTATGGCTACACCTTC
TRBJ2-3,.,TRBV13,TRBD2,CASSLHPSGDSGTQYF,TGTGCCAGCAGCTTACATCCTAGCGGGGACTCTGGGACGCAGTATTTT
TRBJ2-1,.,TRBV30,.,CAWSVPLSYNEQFF,TGTGCCTGGAGTGTACCCCTCTCCTACAATGAGCAGTTCTTC
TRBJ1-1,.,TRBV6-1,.,CASLVSGMGTEAFF,TGTGCCAGCCTCGTGTCAGGCATGGGTACTGAAGCTTTCTTT
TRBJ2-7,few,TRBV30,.,CAWSKEIYEQYF,TGTGCCTGGTCAAAGGAAATCTACGAGCAGTACTTC
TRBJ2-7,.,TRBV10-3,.,CAISESGDYEQYF,TGTGCCATCAGTGAATCGGGGGACTACGAGCAGTACTTC
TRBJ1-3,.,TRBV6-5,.,CASSSIRAGNTIYF,TGTGCCAGCAGTTCGATCCGAGCTGGAAACACCATATATTTT
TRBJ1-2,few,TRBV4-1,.,CASSQPTGSQDGYTF,TGCGCCAGCAGCCAACCGACAGGTTCCCAAGATGGCTACACCTTC
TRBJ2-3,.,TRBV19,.,CASSIGAGSNTDTQYF,TGTGCCAGTAGTATTGGGGCGGGGTCGAACACAGATACGCAGTATTTT
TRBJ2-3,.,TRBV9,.,CASSLIGVATDTQYF,TGTGCCAGCAGCCTCATTGGGGTAGCCACAGATACGCAGTATTTT
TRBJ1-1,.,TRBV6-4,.,CASSEQGNTEAFF,TGTGCCAGCAGTGAACAGGGGAACACTGAAGCTTTCTTT
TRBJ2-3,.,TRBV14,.,CASSQSGDTQYF,TGTGCCAGCAGCCAATCGGGAGATACGCAGTATTTT
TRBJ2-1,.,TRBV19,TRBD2,CASTTSGRNEQFF,TGTGCCAGTACCACTAGCGGGAGGAATGAGCAGTTCTTC
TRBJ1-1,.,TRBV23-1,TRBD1,CASSQLLPTGTGRSTEAFF,TGCGCCAGCAGTCAACTTCTACCTACCGGGACAGGGAGATCCACTGAAGCTTTCTTT
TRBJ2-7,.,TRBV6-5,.,CASNSLARDEQYF,TGTGCCAGCAACAGTCTAGCGCGGGATGAGCAGTACTTC
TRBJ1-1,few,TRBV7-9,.,CASSLELASEAFF,TGTGCCAGCAGCTTAGAACTCGCTTCTGAAGCTTTCTTT
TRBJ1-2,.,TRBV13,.,CASSLGQNYGYTF,TGTGCCAGCAGCTTAGGGCAGAACTATGGCTACACCTTC
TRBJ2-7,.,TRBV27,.,CASSPISALYEQYF,TGTGCCAGCAGTCCGATTTCGGCTCTGTACGAGCAGTACTTC
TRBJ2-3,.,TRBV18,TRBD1,CASSLGRDRVDTQYF,TGTGCCAGCTCGCTGGGCCGGGACAGGGTAGATACGCAGTATTTT
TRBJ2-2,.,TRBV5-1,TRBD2,CASSLVPSGNTGELFF,TGCGCCAGCAGCTTGGTTCCTAGCGGTAACACCGGGGAGCTGTTTTTT
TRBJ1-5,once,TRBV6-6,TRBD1,CASSYTTGASNQPQHF,TGTGCCAGCAGTTACACGACAGGGGCGAGCAATCAGCCCCAGCATTTT
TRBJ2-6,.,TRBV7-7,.,CAVYPGGRREANVLTF,TGTGCCGTATACCCCGGAGGACGGCGGGAGGCCAACGTCCTGACTTTC
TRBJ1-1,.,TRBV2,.,CASSEALLGGAFF,TGTGCCAGCAGTGAAGCGCTTCTTGGGGGAGCTTTCTTT
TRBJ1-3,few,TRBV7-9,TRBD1,CASSLDRGSGNTIYF,TGTGCCAGCAGCTTAGACAGGGGGTCCGGAAACACCATATATTTT
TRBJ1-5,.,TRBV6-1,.,CASSESLGQPQHF,TGTGCCAGCAGTGAATCTTTGGGTCAGCCCCAGCATTTT
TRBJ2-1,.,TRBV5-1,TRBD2,CASSLYVLAGGGTYNEQFF,TGCGCCAGCAGCTTATACGTTCTAGCGGGAGGGGGGACCTACAATGAGCAGTTCTTC
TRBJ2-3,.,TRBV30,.,CAWSRTGLGHGTDTQYF,TGTGCCTGGAGTAGGACGGGATTGGGACATGGCACAGATACGCAGTATTTT
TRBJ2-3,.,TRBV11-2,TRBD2,CASSPLAGALYGTDTQYF,TGTGCCAGCAGCCCTCTAGCGGGAGCTCTCTACGGGACAGATACGCAGTATTTT
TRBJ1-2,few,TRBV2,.,CASSTGRDYGYTF,TGTGCCAGCTCCACGGGCAGGGACTATGGCTACACCTTC
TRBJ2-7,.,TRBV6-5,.,CASRRDSYYEQYF,TGTGCCAGCAGGAGAGACAGCTACTACGAGCAGTACTTC
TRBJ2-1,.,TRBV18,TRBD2,CASSPRASGVYNEQFF,TGTGCCAGCTCACCTCGCGCTAGCGGAGTTTACAATGAGCAGTTCTTC
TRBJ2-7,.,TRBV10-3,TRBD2,CAISGAGASYEQYF,TGTGCCATCAGTGGGGCGGGAGCCTCCTACGAGCAGTACTTC